The sequence of this T cell receptor beta chain was determined in a study of cytomegalovirus exposure and HLA in healthy donors (dated by TCRdb to 2016 to 2017). About the investigation overall: An earlier analysis of fewer than 750 of the donors reported 276 Gb of sequence data and 100 million to 120 million unique TCR beta sequences obtained from some 170 million T cells. Every discovery cohort repertoire had been produced on one sequencing platform. To predict cytomegalovirus infection status, the study combined high-throughput TCR immunosequencing, statistical association of individual TCRs with disease status, and machine learning. About 280 gigabases of sequencing data and approximately 91 million unique TCR sequences made up an early release that covered under 750 HLA-typed donors. Genome-wide SNP genotypes for about three fifths of the roughly 670 donors were used in a later genetic analysis, which treated that subset as a discovery cohort. The T cell repertoires of under 700 subjects were profiled by immunosequencing and related to cytomegalovirus serostatus. To study patterns of TCR occurrence, a later analysis re-analyzed previously published TCR beta repertoires from 500 to 850 donors and added high-resolution HLA genotyping. The study aimed to test whether cataloging public T cell receptors could reveal signatures of past pathogen exposure. On average, around 240,000 unique TCR beta nucleotide sequences were sequenced per donor among about 400 genotyped donors of the cohort, with around 19% of those sequences being non-productive. A separate validation cohort of over a hundred different subjects was used in addition to the 666-subject first cohort. Both class I and class II loci were covered by HLA typing, at four-digit resolution. Roughly five DR-DQ haplotypes were treated as single units for association and clustering because of strong linkage in the cohort. Donor age, sex, ethnicity and CMV serostatus were compiled together with the repertoire data. The number of donors typed differed by locus, with 629-630 for A, B, C, DRB1 and DQB1, about 500 for DQA1, 606 for DPA1, and approximately 470 for DPB1. An earlier analysis of around 540 of the donors applied high-throughput TCR beta sequencing to assess whether each TCR beta V gene segment acted as functional or pseudogenic. The genetic ancestry cluster associated with self-reported Caucasian donors included roughly four fifths of the roughly 400 genotyped donors. In the later analysis, no new phenotypic data were used to find candidate immune exposures; instead, reliance was placed on TCR beta sequences and their occurrence across donors. The paper as a whole reports these results and caveats: HLA typing was unavailable for some donors at each locus, so association tests used only the typed subset. A later analysis found that HLA-associated TCR beta chains were more clonally expanded and had lower generation probabilities than equally common non-associated chains. Cytomegalovirus status was reported to be diagnosed by the classifier with high specificity and sensitivity in both the original and validation cohorts. Presence/absence analyses assumed roughly uniform sequencing depth across donors, an assumption that may not hold. In a later genetic analysis, a missense DCLRE1C variant was associated with V-gene and J-gene trimming of TCR beta chains, and the association was replicated in an independent cohort. It was suggested by the authors that the approach could potentially be generalized to other disease states and immunological phenotypes. The earlier analysis of about 600 of the donors excluded some 15 rarely observed V segments, including chromosome 9 orphons, because counts were too low. CMV serostatus was the only immune exposure information available for the cohort. According to a later analysis, TCR association rates differed among HLA loci, with DRB1 alleles showing the most associated TCRs and HLA-C alleles showing the fewest. According to a later genetic analysis, donors in an Asian-associated ancestry cluster had fewer N-insertions in productive TCRs than the roughly 700-donor mean. Several of the top co-occurrence clusters appeared to be linked to parvovirus B19, influenza, CMV and Epstein-Barr virus, according to a later analysis. Three of the identified cytomegalovirus-associated TCR beta chains were confirmed in vitro to be specific for cytomegalovirus antigens. A later analysis found that most CMV-associated TCR beta chains appeared HLA-restricted, with HLA associations seemingly driven largely by CMV exposure. Most TCR sequences were seen in very few donors, while some public TCRs were found in many individuals. Strong co-occurrence of HLA alleles, especially DR and DQ, made assigning TCR associations to individual alleles difficult. The cohort was sequenced for TCR beta chains only, and without alpha or paired-chain data the features that could be detected were limited. A cluster of highly shared sequence variants was judged likely to represent a technical artifact of the sequencing pipeline. A further reported finding was that TCR beta sequences accurately predicted the HLA-A and HLA-B alleles for most subjects in the first cohort. Linkage disequilibrium might explain the correlated functional status among segregating V segments, but an unknown experimental factor could not be excluded. At a false discovery rate of 0.05, a later analysis linked about 17,000 TCR beta sequences to specific HLA alleles. In an earlier analysis of some 500 of the donors, most TCR beta V segments were observed in productive rearrangements about 87% or about 30% of the time, broadly matching IMGT annotations. The study gave a list of 150 to 200 TCR beta chains associated with cytomegalovirus. Some IMGT-functional V segments, including TRBV6-2 and TRBV6-3, could not be distinguished by the 87-base-pair reads and were therefore excluded.

Library preparation was by the immunoSEQ multiplex PCR assay. For the multiplex PCR, a mixture combining 60 forward primers for TCR Vbeta segments and 13 reverse primers for TCR Jbeta segments was used. The CDR3 region of rearranged TCR beta genes was amplified from genomic DNA with a multiplex PCR assay. On the Illumina HiSeq System, the amplified TCR beta libraries were sequenced as 87-base-pair reads. As for the original processing: A later analysis counted about 80 million unique TCR beta chains across the 670 or so repertoires, and around 9.9 million of these chains were shared by at least two donors. Raw reads were error-corrected and collapsed into unique sequences by a nearest-neighbor algorithm in which closely related sequences were merged to remove PCR and sequencing errors. Alignment of CDR3 sequences to IMGT reference sequences was used to assign V, D and J gene segments. For a sequence to be retained, at least a six-nucleotide match to both a V gene segment and a J gene segment was required. Rearrangements were classified as productive when the CDR3 lacked stop codons and remained in frame with V and J, and all other rearrangements were classified as non-productive. CDR3 was defined according to IMGT convention as the region running from the second conserved V-encoded cysteine to the conserved J-encoded phenylalanine. Sequences without an unambiguous match to a single V gene segment were excluded from the earlier analysis of 587 of the donors. In an earlier analysis of roughly 600 of the donors, a V segment was called functional when productive rearrangements were above 56.7%, and segregating when the standard deviation between donors exceeded 5%. To diagnose cytomegalovirus status from the catalog of TCR beta chain sequences, a statistical classification framework was built. V and J gene assignment, in a later analysis, came from comparing TCR nucleotide sequences with IMGT/GENE-DB human TR gene sequences. A later analysis assigned CDR3 sequences and most-parsimonious VDJ recombination scenarios with the TCRdist pipeline. In a later analysis, each TCR beta chain was defined by its CDR3 amino acid sequence together with its V-gene family, and reads without a unique V-gene family were excluded. As a way to deal with suspected cross-contamination and a sequencing artifact, a later analysis dropped over 550 nucleotide sequences that were highly shared and had low generation probability. In a later analysis, a clonal expansion index was calculated for each public chain from normalized within-repertoire ranks of inferred template counts. In a later analysis, generation probabilities were computed using a VDJ recombination model fitted to out-of-frame rearrangements, and the results were checked against IGoR. In a later analysis, hypergeometric tests were used to score TCR-TCR, TCR-HLA and TCR-CMV co-occurrence, with a repertoire-size bias correction applied to TCR pairs. To estimate false discovery rates, a later analysis permuted the HLA or CMV assignments 20 times. In a later analysis, co-occurring TCRs were grouped using DBSCAN, and TCRdist sequence similarity was added for clustering within HLA-allele-positive subsets. Co-occurrence clustering excluded repertoires with fewer than 30,000 or more than 120,000 public chains, plus five with anomalous nucleotide sharing. As stored in TCRdb, this immuneACCESS dataset retains in-frame rearrangements with V and J assigned. A fraction of the clones does not appear; measured against another copy, unresolved V genes explain less than half of the discrepancy, and the remainder lacks a known reason. That table furnishes V, J and clone size, whereas the DNA furnished D and trimming. The sample yields approximately 190,000 clones; 80% to 85% were counted once. Clones ranked in the top ten supply 0.7% to 0.95% of the sample.

The cohort comprised several hundred healthy bone marrow donors. Cohort members were all nominally healthy when sampled, although unrecorded immune exposures were likely present. The donor was CMV seronegative and belonged to the group of more than 300 seronegative cohort members. A peripheral blood sample was provided by each donor, and peripheral blood mononuclear cells were used for TCR beta sequencing. Genomic DNA was extracted from the blood cell samples with the Qiagen DNeasy Blood Extraction Kit. This clone showed up just a few times. Its binding antigen is unknown. Base qualities are missing; no much larger clone stands one base away. The germline V gene encodes CDR1 MNHEY and CDR2 SVGAGI. Measured from the cysteine to the phenylalanine, the CDR3 is 14 residues long. The retained sequence is limited to the CDR3, 42 bases, with the frame set at the first base. The germline ends are 9 bases apart after V is trimmed by 4 bases and J by 0 bases.

The sample was PBMCs. The chain links TRBV6-5 with TRBJ1-1, and the D gene may be TRBD1, 6 bases matching. The sequence was collected from a woman younger than 30 in good health and CMV-seronegative. The base sequence is TGTGCCAGCAGTTGGGGGACACTGAACACTGAAGCTTTCTTT. It specifies CASSWGTLNTEAFF.